The rows below give T cell receptor beta chains drawn from one sample of a study of blood T cells in healthy people across ages. TCRdb redid the calling of the 5' RACE reads with MiXCR, one entry per CDR3 protein. The sample yields under 1,000,000 distinct CDR3 sequences, around half seen once. The sample was blood. The source is a man of 80 years or more in good health. Each CDR3 is given with its conserved first and last residue. The D gene is left open where the match is weak. Clone size is given for some rows only: seen once, a few or many times, or a class if the clone is expanded.

J: TRBJ2-3; D: TRBD2; size: .; V: TRBV29-1; DNA: TGCAGCGTTGGGTCTCCCGGGACTAGCGGAAGGTTTGTTACGCAGTATTTT; CDR3: CSVGSPGTSGRFVTQYF
J: TRBJ2-5; D: .; size: .; V: TRBV20-1; DNA: TGCAGTGCTAGCCCGACTAGTGGGGTGGGGGATGAGCAGTACTTC; CDR3: CSASPTSGVGDEQYF
J: TRBJ2-1; D: TRBD1; size: many; V: TRBV29-1; DNA: TGCAGCGCTAATGGACAGGGGGACAATGAGCAGTTCTTC; CDR3: CSANGQGDNEQFF
J: TRBJ2-3; D: .; size: .; V: TRBV5-1; DNA: TGCGCCAGCAGCAAGGACAGTATCACAGATACGCAGTATTTT; CDR3: CASSKDSITDTQYF
J: TRBJ2-5; D: TRBD1; size: few; V: TRBV20-1; DNA: TGCAGTGCTCAGAGGACAGGGGTACAAGAGACCCAGTACTTC; CDR3: CSAQRTGVQETQYF
J: TRBJ2-7; D: TRBD1; size: .; V: TRBV5-1; DNA: TGCGCCAGCAGCCAACTGGGACAGGGGGCGATCTACGAGCAGTACTTC; CDR3: CASSQLGQGAIYEQYF
J: TRBJ1-4; D: TRBD1; size: .; V: TRBV29-1; DNA: TGCAGCGTTGACGCAGGGGGCGGTGAAAAACTGTTTTTT; CDR3: CSVDAGGGEKLFF
J: TRBJ1-1; D: .; size: few; V: TRBV20-1; DNA: TGCAGTGCTAGAGATATGGCAGGGGTTAGCACTGAAGCTTTCTTT; CDR3: CSARDMAGVSTEAFF
J: TRBJ2-1; D: .; size: few; V: TRBV2; DNA: TGTGCCAGCAGTGAGGCAGGGGTCTCCTACAATGAGCAGTTCTTC; CDR3: CASSEAGVSYNEQFF
J: TRBJ2-7; D: .; size: .; V: TRBV28; DNA: TGTGCCAGCAGTTTTAGTAGGACCGGGCCTTCCGAGCAGTACTTC; CDR3: CASSFSRTGPSEQYF
J: TRBJ2-1; D: .; size: .; V: TRBV20-1; DNA: TGCAGTGCTAGAGATTTACGGCGGGTGGAGTACAATGAGCAGTTCTTC; CDR3: CSARDLRRVEYNEQFF
J: TRBJ2-3; D: TRBD2; size: few; V: TRBV7-3; DNA: TGTGCCAGCAGCTTAAGTATGGCGGGAGGCGACTCTGATACGCAGTATTTT; CDR3: CASSLSMAGGDSDTQYF
J: TRBJ2-4; D: .; size: few; V: TRBV7-2; DNA: TGTGCCAGCAGCTTACCGGGGAGTGGCAAAAACATTCAGTACTTC; CDR3: CASSLPGSGKNIQYF
J: TRBJ2-7; D: .; size: .; V: TRBV6-5; DNA: TGTGCCAGCAGTTACTCCCCCGGGGACGGAACCTACGAGCAGTACTTC; CDR3: CASSYSPGDGTYEQYF
J: TRBJ2-5; D: .; size: .; V: TRBV7-6; DNA: TGTGCCAGCAGACCCGGGACAACATACAATGAGCAGTACTTC; CDR3: CASRPGTTYNEQYF
J: TRBJ2-7; D: .; size: .; V: TRBV4-2; DNA: TGTGCCAGCAGCCAAGCACCCTACACCTCCTACGAGCAGTACTTC; CDR3: CASSQAPYTSYEQYF
J: TRBJ2-1; D: .; size: .; V: TRBV28; DNA: TGTGCCAGCACGCTTCGGGGTTTAGGGTACAATGAGCAGTTCTTC; CDR3: CASTLRGLGYNEQFF
J: TRBJ2-5; D: .; size: few; V: TRBV9; DNA: TGTGCCAGCAGCGGTAGTCGGATCGGGGAGACCCAGTACTTC; CDR3: CASSGSRIGETQYF
J: TRBJ2-1; D: TRBD2; size: many; V: TRBV19; DNA: TGTGCCAGTAGTACCTTAGCGGGAGGGCCTAATGAGCAGTTCTTC; CDR3: CASSTLAGGPNEQFF
J: TRBJ1-4; D: .; size: .; V: TRBV6-5; DNA: TGTGCCAGCAATATGTTCGGATCGTCGGAAAAACTGTTTTTT; CDR3: CASNMFGSSEKLFF
J: TRBJ2-1; D: TRBD2; size: .; V: TRBV7-3; DNA: TGTGCCAGCAGCCCGACGAGCGGGAGGGTGCATGAGCAGTTCTTC; CDR3: CASSPTSGRVHEQFF
J: TRBJ2-5; D: .; size: once; V: TRBV12-3/TRBV12-4; DNA: TGTGCCAGCAGTTTCAGCAGGGGTGGGGAGACCCAGTACTTC; CDR3: CASSFSRGGETQYF
J: TRBJ1-2; D: .; size: .; V: TRBV5-1; DNA: TGCGCCAGCAGCCTGGTGGCAGGGTCAGTCGACTACACCTTC; CDR3: CASSLVAGSVDYTF
J: TRBJ1-2; D: .; size: once; V: TRBV2; DNA: TGTGCCAGCAGTGAACGACAGGTCTATGGCTACACCTTC; CDR3: CASSERQVYGYTF
J: TRBJ1-2; D: .; size: many; V: TRBV5-1; DNA: TGCGCCAGCAGCCGATCCGGGACAAGGGACTATGGCTACACCTTC; CDR3: CASSRSGTRDYGYTF
J: TRBJ2-5; D: .; size: .; V: TRBV21-1; DNA: TGTGCCAGCAGCAAATTGGAGCGGGAGGTCAGAGAGACCCAGTACTTC; CDR3: CASSKLEREVRETQYF
J: TRBJ1-6; D: .; size: .; V: TRBV12-3/TRBV12-4; DNA: TGTGCCAGCAGTTTAGGGGGAGGTGCGCAATCACCCCTCCACTTT; CDR3: CASSLGGGAQSPLHF
J: TRBJ2-1; D: TRBD1; size: many; V: TRBV20-1; DNA: TGCAGTGCTAGGGGACAGACTGAGCAGTTCTTC; CDR3: CSARGQTEQFF
J: TRBJ1-4; D: .; size: .; V: TRBV10-2; DNA: TGCGCCAGCAGTGAATCCTCCGCGGATACGGGGAAACTGTTTTTT; CDR3: CASSESSADTGKLFF
J: TRBJ2-5; D: .; size: .; V: TRBV3-1; DNA: TGTGCCAGCAGCCAAGACGCGAGACAAGAGACCCAGTACTTC; CDR3: CASSQDARQETQYF
J: TRBJ1-4; D: .; size: .; V: TRBV20-1; DNA: TGCAGTGCTAGCGGGGGAATAGCAACTAATGAAAAACTGTTTTTT; CDR3: CSASGGIATNEKLFF
J: TRBJ2-1; D: .; size: .; V: TRBV12-3/TRBV12-4; DNA: TGTGCCAGCAGTTTATGGCAGGGAGAACTCCGAAACGAGCAGTTCTTC; CDR3: CASSLWQGELRNEQFF
J: TRBJ2-3; D: .; size: many; V: TRBV7-2; DNA: TGTGCCAGCAGCTTCCTGACAGATACGCAGTATTTT; CDR3: CASSFLTDTQYF
J: TRBJ1-1; D: TRBD1; size: .; V: TRBV29-1; DNA: TGCAGCGTTGCCCAAACAGGGGGCACTGAAGCTTTCTTT; CDR3: CSVAQTGGTEAFF
J: TRBJ2-7; D: TRBD1; size: .; V: TRBV11-3; DNA: TGTGCCAGCAGCTTAGGTTACAGGGGAACCTACGAGCAGTACTTC; CDR3: CASSLGYRGTYEQYF
J: TRBJ2-7; D: .; size: many; V: TRBV20-1; DNA: TGCAGTGTTTACAAGGGAGACTACGAGCAGTACTTC; CDR3: CSVYKGDYEQYF
J: TRBJ2-7; D: .; size: .; V: TRBV20-1; DNA: TGCAGTGCTAACAGAGATTTCTACGAGCAGTACTTC; CDR3: CSANRDFYEQYF
J: TRBJ2-1; D: .; size: .; V: TRBV3-1; DNA: TGTGCCAGCAGCCAAGAAGGTCGGGTGGGAATCAATGAGCAGTTCTTC; CDR3: CASSQEGRVGINEQFF
J: TRBJ2-1; D: .; size: .; V: TRBV30; DNA: TGTGCCGGGAGTATACTTGTCAATGAGCAGTTCTTC; CDR3: CAGSILVNEQFF
J: TRBJ1-2; D: TRBD1; size: few; V: TRBV5-6; DNA: TGTGCCAGCAGCTTGGATGACAGGGCCCATGGCTACACCTTC; CDR3: CASSLDDRAHGYTF
J: TRBJ2-3; D: .; size: .; V: TRBV12-3/TRBV12-4; DNA: TGTGCCAGCACTCTCACGGATACGCAGTATTTT; CDR3: CASTLTDTQYF
J: TRBJ1-6; D: .; size: .; V: TRBV19; DNA: TGTGCCAGTAGTATAGCCACAGGGAATTCACCCCTCCACTTT; CDR3: CASSIATGNSPLHF
J: TRBJ2-7; D: .; size: .; V: TRBV6-5; DNA: TGTGCCAGCAGTTTCCAAGGGACCACTTTAAACTACGAGCAGTACTTC; CDR3: CASSFQGTTLNYEQYF
J: TRBJ2-5; D: .; size: .; V: TRBV6-2/TRBV6-3; DNA: TGTGCCAGCAGTAGCGGATGGAGGCAAGAGACCCAGTACTTC; CDR3: CASSSGWRQETQYF
J: TRBJ2-1; D: TRBD2; size: .; V: TRBV29-1; DNA: TGCAGCGGTGTAAGGCTAGCGGGAGGTGAGCAGTTCTTC; CDR3: CSGVRLAGGEQFF
J: TRBJ2-5; D: TRBD2; size: .; V: TRBV5-6; DNA: TGTGCCAGCAGCTGGCGGGAGAGTGAGCAGTACTTC; CDR3: CASSWRESEQYF
J: TRBJ1-1; D: TRBD1; size: .; V: TRBV5-1; DNA: TGCGCCAGCAGCACAAGGACAGGGGGCACTGAAGCTTTCTTT; CDR3: CASSTRTGGTEAFF
J: TRBJ1-5; D: .; size: .; V: TRBV4-2; DNA: TGTGCCAGCAGCCAAGATCTTCAGGGACCGGGCAATCAGCCCCAGCATTTT; CDR3: CASSQDLQGPGNQPQHF
J: TRBJ2-1; D: .; size: .; V: TRBV12-3/TRBV12-4; DNA: TGTGCCAGCAGTATTGGTAGCCCCGGGAAAAACAATGAGCAGTTCTTC; CDR3: CASSIGSPGKNNEQFF
J: TRBJ2-3; D: .; size: many; V: TRBV20-1; DNA: TGCAGTGCTAGTTTGGAGGGCACAGATACGCAGTATTTT; CDR3: CSASLEGTDTQYF